These 19 T cell receptor beta chains originate from one sample sequenced in a study of T cell responses to AZD1222 COVID-19 vaccine. Assay: immunoSEQ multiplex PCR; the TCRdb copy retains only in-frame clones and omits some. The sample has around 140,000 clones; 90% to 95% are singletons. Source: peripheral blood, taken on day 0 of AZD1222 vaccination. Receptors were obtained from an adult in good health.

This chain uses TRBV6-1 with TRBJ2-7; D gene ambiguous. The CDR3 has 13 residues. V was trimmed by 2 bases and J by 3 bases, leaving 8 bases between them. In germline, CDR1 is MNHNS, CDR2 SASEGT. CDR3 DNA: TGTGCCAGCAGTGAACCCTCGGACTACGAGCAGTACTTC. Its translation: CASSEPSDYEQYF.

Written as DNA, the CDR3 is TGTGCCAGCAGTGAAGTCGCGGAGAGCACTGAAGCTTTCTTT. Translating it yields CASSEVAESTEAFF. The chain has TRBV2 and TRBJ1-1; D uncertain. The CDR3 is 14 residues long. V gave up 1 base and J gave up 4 bases, with 10 bases separating them. The V gene's germline CDR1 is SNHLY and CDR2 FYNNEI.

The chain employs TRBV18 and TRBJ1-2; D is unclear. This CDR3 is 15 amino acids long. Germline CDR1 reads KGHSH; CDR2 reads LQKENI. V dropped 0 bases and J dropped 4 bases, with 12 bases sitting between them. The chain's CDR3 is CASSPPGGWAYGYTF. CDR3 DNA sequence: TGTGCCAGCTCACCACCCGGAGGATGGGCCTATGGCTACACCTTC.

This chain links TRBV18 with TRBJ1-6; no clear D gene. The CDR3 extends over 14 amino acids. Trimming stripped 1 base from V and 7 bases from J, with 8 bases between. The germline gives CDR1 KGHSH, CDR2 LQKENI. The CDR3 loop reads CASSPRAVNSPLHF. Here the CDR3 DNA reads TGTGCCAGCTCACCACGGGCAGTGAATTCACCCCTCCACTTT. The entire variable domain, with the rest obtained from reference TRBV18 and TRBJ1-6, is as follows: NAGVMQNPRHLVRRRGQEARLRCSPMKGHSHVYWYRQLPEEGLKFMVYLQKENIIDESGMPKERFSAEFPKEGPSILRIQQVVRGDSAAYFCASSPRAVNSPLHFGNGTRLTVT.

The chain uses TRBV29-1 and TRBJ2-1, with a tentative D call TRBD2 (7 bases). Germline assignment: CDR1 SQVTM and CDR2 ANQGSEA. This CDR3 spans 16 amino acids. V was pared by 3 bases and J by 3 bases, with 18 bases between. The CDR3, as DNA: TGCAGCGTTGAGGGCCTACTCGGGGGGCTCTACAATGAGCAGTTCTTC. This encodes CSVEGLLGGLYNEQFF.

V usage is TRBV6-5 and J usage is TRBJ1-6; no reliable D call. The CDR3 spans 14 residues. Germline assignment: CDR1 MNHEY and CDR2 SVGAGI. The CDR3 loop reads CATSGNSYNSPLHF. The CDR3 coding sequence is TGTGCTACTTCGGGCAACTCCTATAATTCACCCCTCCACTTT.

The chain combines TRBV2 with TRBJ2-1, with a weak D call TRBD2 (6 bases). The CDR3 contains 12 residues. CDR1 and CDR2 (germline): SNHLY, FYNNEI. The ends were cut back, 6 bases at V and 14 bases at J, with 17 bases in the middle. The CDR3 sequence is CASRLGGAGKFF. For the CDR3, the DNA is TGTGCCAGCAGATTAGGAGGGGCAGGAAAGTTCTTC.

V is TRBV7-8 and J is TRBJ1-1, with D tentatively TRBD1 (5 bases). CDR1 and CDR2 from the germline V gene are SGHVS and FQNEAQ. V was cut by 6 bases and J by 7 bases, with 15 bases left in between. The CDR3 has 13 residues. CDR3 sequence: CASRRSGFGEAFF. DNA of the CDR3: TGTGCCAGCAGACGCTCAGGGTTCGGTGAAGCTTTCTTT.

V is TRBV28 and J is TRBJ1-6, with D hard to call. Trimming took 8 bases from V and 4 from J, leaving 12 bases between them. Germline loops: CDR1 MDHEN, CDR2 SYDVKM. The CDR3 has 14 amino acids. DNA of the CDR3: TGTGCCAGCTCGGCGGACTGGTATAATTCACCCCTCCACTTT. The encoded protein is CASSADWYNSPLHF.

This chain links TRBV10-3 with TRBJ1-1; 8 positions agree with TRBD1. The CDR3 runs 16 residues. From germline, CDR1 is ENHRY and CDR2 SYGVKD. V trimming: 3 bases; J trimming: 4 bases; junction bases outside the gene matches: 10. The CDR3 here is CAISDFQGAQGTEAFF. The CDR3 DNA sequence: TGTGCCATCAGTGATTTCCAGGGGGCGCAAGGCACTGAAGCTTTCTTT.

The rearrangement joins TRBV9 to TRBJ1-1; 7 nucleotides line up with TRBD1. Germline CDR1 SGDLS, CDR2 YYNGEE. The CDR3 spans 14 residues. Losses at the gene ends were 3 bases for V and 3 bases for J; bases not matched to a gene: 5. The chain's CDR3 is CASSGSGGYTEAFF. The CDR3 DNA sequence: TGTGCCAGCAGCGGGTCAGGGGGATACACTGAAGCTTTCTTT.

The gene calls are TRBV4-1 and TRBJ1-5; D might be TRBD1 (5 bases). The CDR3 covers 14 residues. CDR1 and CDR2 (germline): MGHRA, YSYEKL. Trimming removed 2 bases at V and 7 bases at J, with 12 bases between. The CDR3 here is CASSQTRDTQPQHF. In nucleotides, the CDR3 is TGCGCCAGCAGCCAAACCAGGGATACGCAGCCCCAGCATTTT.

This rearrangement joins TRBV28 to TRBJ1-1; the D gene is possibly TRBD1 (5 bases). Trimming shortened V by 8 bases and J by 6 bases, and 19 bases separated the two germline ends. The germline V gene has CDR1 MDHEN and CDR2 SYDVKM. The CDR3 runs 14 residues. CDR3 nucleotide sequence: TGTGCCAGCTCGTTCGGGGGGAGTGACGCTGAAGCTTTCTTT. Protein sequence: CASSFGGSDAEAFF.

This sequence joins TRBV5-1 and TRBJ1-2, with D possibly TRBD1 on 6 matching bases. The ends were cut back, 2 bases at V and 2 bases at J, with 7 bases in the middle. Germline CDR1 and CDR2: SGHRS and YFSETQ. The CDR3 extends over 13 amino acids. The CDR3 nucleotides read TGCGCCAGCAGCTTAGACAGGAACTATGGCTACACCTTC. Its protein is CASSLDRNYGYTF.

The rearrangement links TRBV6-1 to TRBJ1-2, with D perhaps TRBD1 (5 bases). V was shortened by 6 bases and J by 4 bases, with 9 bases between the two germline ends. The CDR3 runs to 12 residues. Germline V gene data show CDR1 as MNHNS and CDR2 as SASEGT. CDR3 residues: CASSWTFYGYTF. The CDR3 DNA reads as TGTGCCAGCAGCTGGACATTCTATGGCTACACCTTC.

The chain links TRBV28 to TRBJ1-2; D gene uncertain. The V gene's germline CDR1 is MDHEN and CDR2 SYDVKM. The CDR3 spans 15 residues. V was clipped by 3 bases and J by 2 bases, with 13 bases between them. The CDR3: CASSFAGTQNYGYTF. In nucleotides, the CDR3 is TGTGCCAGCAGTTTTGCCGGCACCCAGAACTATGGCTACACCTTC.

V and J are TRBV28 and TRBJ1-2; D is perhaps TRBD1 (6 bases). The CDR3 is 13 residues long. Germline V CDR1 and CDR2: MDHEN, SYDVKM. The germline V and J ends were trimmed by 6 bases and 11 bases, with 19 bases remaining between them. The CDR3 is CASSFPGELRYTF. In nucleotides, the CDR3 is TGTGCCAGCAGCTTCCCAGGGGAGTTGAGGTACACCTTC.

CDR3 sequence: CASSLGTVGNTIYF. In DNA, the CDR3 is TGCGCCAGCAGCCTTGGGACAGTTGGAAACACCATATATTTT. The V and J genes are TRBV5-1 and TRBJ1-3; TRBD1 agrees at 7 bases. Trimming took 4 bases from V and 3 from J; bases not matched to a gene: 4. Germline V gives CDR1 SGHRS, CDR2 YFSETQ. The CDR3 spans 14 residues.

The chain recombines TRBV24-1 with TRBJ2-2; no clear D. V lost 4 bases, J lost 2 bases, and 10 bases lay in between. This CDR3 region has 15 residues. The germline V gene encodes CDR1 KGHDR and CDR2 SFDVKD. The CDR3 here is CATSEVGSNTGELFF. As DNA, the CDR3 is TGTGCCACCAGTGAAGTAGGGTCCAACACCGGGGAGCTGTTTTTT.